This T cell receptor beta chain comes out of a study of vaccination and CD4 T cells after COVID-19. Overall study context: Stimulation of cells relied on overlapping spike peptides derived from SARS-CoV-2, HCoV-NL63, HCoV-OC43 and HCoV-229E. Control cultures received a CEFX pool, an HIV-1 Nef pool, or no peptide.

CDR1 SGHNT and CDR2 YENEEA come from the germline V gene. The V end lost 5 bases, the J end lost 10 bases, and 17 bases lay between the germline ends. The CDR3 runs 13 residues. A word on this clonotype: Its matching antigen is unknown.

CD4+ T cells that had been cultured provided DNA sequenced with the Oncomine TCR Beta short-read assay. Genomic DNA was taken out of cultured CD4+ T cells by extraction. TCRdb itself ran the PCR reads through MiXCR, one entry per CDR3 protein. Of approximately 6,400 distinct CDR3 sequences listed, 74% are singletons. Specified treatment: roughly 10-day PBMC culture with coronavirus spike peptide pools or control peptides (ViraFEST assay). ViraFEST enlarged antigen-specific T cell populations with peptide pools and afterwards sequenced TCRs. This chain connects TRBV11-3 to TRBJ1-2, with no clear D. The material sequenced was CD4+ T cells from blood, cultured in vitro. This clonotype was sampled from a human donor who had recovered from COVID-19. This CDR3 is CASSPARQVAYTF. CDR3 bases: TGTGCCAGCAGCCCAGCCCGGCAAGTCGCCTACACCTTC.